These 16 T cell receptor beta chains originate from one sample sequenced in a study of tumor-infiltrating lymphocytes in oesophageal squamous cell carcinoma. Via MiXCR, TCRdb re-called the reads, giving one row per CDR3 protein. The sample lists some 10,000 distinct CDR3 sequences, more than 55% occurring once. The sample comprised blood. Receptors originate from a female donor with esophageal squamous cell carcinoma.

This clonotype counts as medium-sized (0.01 to 0.1%). The V and J genes are TRBV7-9 and TRBJ1-5, with D possibly matching TRBD1 (5 bases). Trimming removed 5 bases at V and 6 bases at J, with 14 bases between. Germline assignment: CDR1 SEHNR and CDR2 FQNEAQ (reference sequence). The CDR3 is made up of 14 amino acids. The CDR3 sequence: CASSTSGGFQPQHF. CDR3 in DNA: TGTGCCAGCAGCACTTCGGGGGGTTTTCAGCCCCAGCATTTT. Full variable domain (remainder filled in from reference TRBV7-9 and TRBJ1-5): DTGVSQNPRHKITKRGQNVTFRCDPISEHNRLYWYRQTLGQGPEFLTYFQNEAQLEKSRLLSDRFSAERPKGSFSTLEIQRTEQGDSAMYLCASSTSGGFQPQHFGDGTRLSIL.

In the case of this clonotype: The junction does not match germline at one end; this may be a read error. The CDR3 region has the DNA TGTGCTAGCAGCTTACGAGCGGGTTCATACAATGAGCAGTTCTTC. It translates to CASSLRAGSYNEQFF. The rearrangement links TRBV7-6 to TRBJ2-7; possibly TRBD2 for D (6 bases). The J call may be faulty, since TRBJ2-1 better matches the DNA end. The CDR3 is 15 residues long. Germline CDR1 SGHVS, CDR2 FNYEAQ.

V is TRBV6-2 or TRBV6-3 and J is TRBJ2-3; 9 bases are a match to TRBD2. Germline V CDR1 and CDR2: MNHEY, SVGEGT. Losses at the gene ends were 1 base for V and 2 bases for J; bases not matched to a gene: 7. The CDR3 consists of 17 residues. The CDR3 DNA is TGTGCCAGCAGTTACTTGGCTAGCGGGGAATTCACAGATACGCAGTATTTT. It specifies CASSYLASGEFTDTQYF.

This clonotype was observed a handful of times. The chain employs TRBV7-4 and TRBJ2-1, with 10 bases fitting TRBD2. CDR3 length: 20 amino acids. V trimming: 5 bases; J trimming: 7 bases; junction bases outside the gene matches: 23. Germline CDR1 is SGHVT and CDR2 is SQSDAQ. CDR3 in amino acids: CASSLGASGRVRAKQNEQFF. CDR3 nucleotide sequence: TGTGCCAGCAGCCTGGGGGCTAGCGGGAGAGTCCGTGCTAAACAAAATGAGCAGTTCTTC.

This clonotype showed up just a few times. The CDR3 ends on some other residue instead of the conserved phenylalanine or tryptophan, so this is likely a read error. The DNA is omitted, as the CDR3 cannot be located on it reliably, and the CDR3 follows TCRdb's listing. This chain uses TRBV6-1 with TRBJ2-5; TRBD1, the table's D call, lacks a check against the DNA. Germline V gene lookup returns CDR1 MNHNS and CDR2 SASEGT. The CDR3 length is 17 residues, termini included. CDR3 sequence reads: CASSEVTGSNSPLHFGN.

Only one count was recorded for this clonotype. The J gene is TRBJ2-1, the V gene TRBV7-3; 10 bases are shared with TRBD1. The better agreement between TRBJ2-7 and the DNA end casts doubt on the J call. The CDR3 extends over 14 amino acids. Per the germline V gene, CDR1 is SGHTA and CDR2 is FQGTGA. CDR3 sequence reads: CASSQTGGGYEQYF. In DNA, the CDR3 is TGTGCCAGCAGCCAGACAGGGGGCGGGTACGAGCAGTACTTC.

The chain joins TRBV12-3 or TRBV12-4 to TRBJ1-1, with D maybe TRBD1 (5 bases). V gave up 3 bases and J gave up 2 bases, with 13 bases separating them. CDR3 length equals 15 residues. The CDR3 reads CASSFSGTPNTEAFF. Written as DNA, the CDR3 is TGTGCCAGCAGTTTTTCGGGGACCCCAAACACTGAAGCTTTCTTT.

In DNA, the CDR3 is TGTGCCAGCAGCTTAACGGCAGTAGACGAGACCTCGACCGCTTTCTTT. Protein sequence: CASSLTAVDETSTAFF. The chain couples TRBV7-3 to TRBJ1-1; D call uncertain. V lost 0 bases and J lost 11, with 22 bases in between. CDR3 length: 16 residues. CDR1 and CDR2 (germline): SGHTA, FQGTGA.

This clonotype was seen ten or more times. The chain joins TRBV7-2 to TRBJ2-1; D tentatively fits TRBD1 or TRBD2 (5 bases each). Trimming stripped 5 bases from V and 7 bases from J, with 12 bases between. The CDR3 covers 13 residues. From germline, CDR1 is SGHTA and CDR2 FQGNSA. This CDR3 is CASSHTWGNEQFF. CDR3 bases: TGTGCCAGCAGCCATACGTGGGGGAATGAGCAGTTCTTC.

The chain has TRBV11-1 and TRBJ1-2, with TRBD1 matching 7 bases. V shed 1 base, J shed 2 bases, and the junction held 1 base outside the gene matches. Looked up from germline, CDR1 is SGHAT and CDR2 is FQDESV (reference sequence). The CDR3 length is 14 residues. In DNA form, the CDR3 reads TGTGCCAGCAGCTTAGAGACAGGGAACTATGGCTACACCTTC. The encoded protein is CASSLETGNYGYTF.

This clonotype was counted between two and nine times. The genes are TRBV7-9 and TRBJ2-1; no definite D call. CDR1 and CDR2 from the germline V gene are SEHNR and FQNEAQ (reference sequence). V was pared by 2 bases and J by 7 bases, with 6 bases between. The CDR3 runs to 12 residues. The CDR3 protein is CASSLPGNEQFF. CDR3 DNA sequence: TGTGCCAGCAGCTTACCCGGGAATGAGCAGTTCTTC.

This chain joins TRBV20-1 and TRBJ2-5; 10 nucleotides line up with TRBD1. The CDR3 contains 15 residues. Germline loops: CDR1 DFQATT, CDR2 SNEGSKA (reference sequence). The J segment lost 11 bases and the V segment lost 6 bases, leaving 18 bases of the junction unmatched. DNA for the CDR3: TGCAGTGCCATAGAGGGGGACAGGGGATTGTGGGAGCAGTACTTC. This sequence encodes CSAIEGDRGLWEQYF.

This clonotype came up many times. V gene TRBV5-1 combines with J gene TRBJ2-7; 7 nucleotides match TRBD2. Germline-derived CDR1 and CDR2 are SGHRS and YFSETQ. V was clipped by 2 bases and J by 0 bases; unmatched bases: 5. CDR3 length: 15 amino acids. Here the CDR3 reads CASSLGLGDSYEQYF. In nucleotides, the CDR3 is TGCGCCAGCAGCTTAGGACTAGGGGACTCCTACGAGCAGTACTTC. Full variable domain (remainder filled in from reference TRBV5-1 and TRBJ2-7): KAGVTQTPRYLIKTRGQQVTLSCSPISGHRSVSWYQQTPGQGLQFLFEYFSETQRNKGNFPGRFSGRQFSNSRSEMNVSTLELGDSALYLCASSLGLGDSYEQYFGPGTRLTVT.

CDR3: CASSPRTGVNTGELFF. CDR3 nucleotide sequence: TGTGCCAGCTCCCCTCGGACAGGGGTTAACACCGGGGAGCTGTTTTTT. This chain links TRBV18 with TRBJ1-1; 9 positions agree with TRBD1. The J call may be wrong; the DNA end is better matched by TRBJ2-2. CDR1 is KGHSH, CDR2 LQKENI, per germline. This CDR3 has 16 residues.

CDR3 coding DNA: TGTGCCAGCAGTTACTTCGCGAGCGGGGGGTACAATGAGCAGTTCTTC. Translation gives CASSYFASGGYNEQFF. This chain links TRBV6-5 with TRBJ2-7; 9 bases are a match to TRBD2. The better agreement between TRBJ2-1 and the DNA end casts doubt on the J call. Germline CDR1 and CDR2: MNHEY and SVGAGI. This CDR3 is built from 16 residues.

The CDR3 is CASSSAGNGWNEQFF. The CDR3 DNA follows: TGTGCCAGCAGTTCGGCGGGAAATGGATGGAATGAGCAGTTCTTC. The chain couples TRBV28 to TRBJ2-1; D is possibly TRBD2 (6 bases). V was trimmed by 4 bases and J by 7 bases, leaving 17 bases between them. The CDR3 consists of 15 residues. Per germline, CDR1 MDHEN and CDR2 SYDVKM. The complete variable domain, with remaining parts taken from reference TRBV28 and TRBJ2-1, reads DVKVTQSSRYLVKRTGEKVFLECVQDMDHENMFWYRQDPGLGLRLIYFSYDVKMKEKGDIPEGYSVSREKKERFSLILESASTNQTSMYLCASSSAGNGWNEQFFGPGTRLTVL.